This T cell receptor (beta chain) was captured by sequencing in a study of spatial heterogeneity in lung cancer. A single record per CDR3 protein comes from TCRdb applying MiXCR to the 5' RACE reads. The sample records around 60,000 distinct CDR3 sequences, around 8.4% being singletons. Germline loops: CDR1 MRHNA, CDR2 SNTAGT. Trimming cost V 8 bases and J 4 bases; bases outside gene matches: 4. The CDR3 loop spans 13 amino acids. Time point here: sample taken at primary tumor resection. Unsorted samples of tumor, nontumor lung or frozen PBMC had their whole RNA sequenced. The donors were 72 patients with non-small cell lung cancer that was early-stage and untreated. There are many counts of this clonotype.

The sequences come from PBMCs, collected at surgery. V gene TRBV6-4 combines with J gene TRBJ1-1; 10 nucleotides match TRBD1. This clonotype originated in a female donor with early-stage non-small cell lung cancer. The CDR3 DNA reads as TGTGCCAGCGGGACAGGGGATGGCACTGAAGCTTTCTTT. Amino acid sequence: CASGTGDGTEAFF.